The present TCR beta chain was sequenced within a study of T-cell memory formation after mild COVID-19 (dated by TCRdb to the early 2020s). About the full investigation: TCR sequence clusters from the two donors were found to be largely donor specific. Two young, previously healthy adult volunteers, one female and one male, were included in the cohort. In two donors, T-cell clones that expanded and contracted after mild COVID-19 were followed by sequencing TCRalpha and TCRbeta repertoires longitudinally. Findings and caveats that apply to the study as a whole: SARS-CoV-2 specificity of the second-wave clones peaking on day 37 was not confirmed. Some responding clones were detected in pre-infection memory, which suggested that pre-existing cross-reactive memory T cells had joined the SARS-CoV-2 response. Contracting CD4+ clones appeared mostly in the CM and EM memory subsets, whereas CD8+ clones were enriched in EMRA. Only a couple of mild cases were covered by the study, and larger cohorts that include severe cases with pre-infection samples were considered necessary. From day 15 to 85, contracting clones showed balanced CD4/CD8 phenotypes, whereas a second wave of clones that expanded from day 15 to 37 leaned towards CD4+.

Ficoll-Paque density gradient centrifugation was the method used to isolate PBMCs. This clonotype was detected ten times or more. This receptor's antigen is unknown. Per-nucleotide qualities are absent, and no much larger clonotype sits a single base away. TCRdb lists the instrument as Illumina NovaSeq 6000. TCRalpha and TCRbeta cDNA libraries were built by 5'RACE with constant-segment primers, adding sample barcodes and unique molecular identifiers. Trizol reagent was used to extract RNA from every sample. The libraries were amplified in two PCR steps, and the second step added a second sample barcode and Illumina TruSeq adapters. Sequencing of the libraries was done on an Illumina NovaSeq, producing 2 x 150 bp paired-end reads. In the source study's methods: Demultiplexing of reads and collapsing into UMI-guided consensus sequences were performed with migec v1.2.7. With mixcr v2.1.11, UMI consensuses were aligned to TRA and TRB V and J templates and assembled into clonotypes. A clonotype was counted as expanded or contracted only if both edgeR and NoisET called the change significant, with noise models trained on biological replicates. For edgeR calls, the cutoffs were a false discovery rate-adjusted p below 0.01 and a log2 fold-change threshold of 1. As an exploratory analysis of dynamics, max-normalized trajectories of the 1000 most abundant clonotypes were examined with PCA combined with hierarchical clustering. Separately sequenced CD4+ and CD8+ repertoires were used to assign a CD4 or CD8 phenotype to each responding clone. TCRdb reworked the public reads: Q25 trimming with fastp, MiXCR clone assembly, productive beta chains retained. CDR3 protein sequences are deduplicated, and each keeps its most common genes and DNA. None of the V and J calls come from the authors' own analysis; TCRdb made them. This sample lists some 120,000 distinct CDR3 sequences; 15% to 20% were detected once. The biggest ten clones account for roughly 13% of the sample.

Taken from the germline V gene (reference sequence), the CDR1 and CDR2 loops are LNHNV and YYDKDF. There are 15 amino acids in the CDR3, from cysteine to phenylalanine inclusive. Left in the record is the CDR3 DNA by itself, 45 bases read in frame from the first base. Here V drops 1 base and J drops 5 bases, and the junction holds 7 bases not matched to any gene. The sequencing input was PBMCs or a T cell subset sorted from them (not recorded which). The receptor was isolated from an adult woman who had mild COVID-19 (a few samples of this study predate the infection). The sample titles of this study are shuffled in the database, so cell type and time point are left out; the donor was told from shared clones. The rearrangement joined TRBV15 to TRBJ2-5, with 7 middle bases fitting TRBD2. The CDR3 in this case is CATSRAAGEGETQYF. The base sequence is TGTGCCACCAGCAGAGCGGCGGGAGAGGGGGAGACCCAGTACTTC.